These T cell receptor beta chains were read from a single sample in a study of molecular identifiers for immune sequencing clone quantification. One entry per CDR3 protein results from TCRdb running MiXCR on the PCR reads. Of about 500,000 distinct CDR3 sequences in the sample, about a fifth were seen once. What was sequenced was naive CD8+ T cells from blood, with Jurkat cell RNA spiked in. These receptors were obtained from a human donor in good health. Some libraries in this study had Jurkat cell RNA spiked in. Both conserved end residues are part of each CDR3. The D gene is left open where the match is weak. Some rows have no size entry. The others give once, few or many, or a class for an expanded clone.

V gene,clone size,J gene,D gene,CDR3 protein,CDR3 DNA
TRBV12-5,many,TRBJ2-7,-,CASGLVPGAPSYEQYF,TGTGCTAGTGGTTTGGTCCCAGGCGCTCCTTCCTACGAGCAGTACTTC
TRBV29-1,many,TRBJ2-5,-,CSVVFMLGNQETQYF,TGCAGCGTTGTATTCATGCTGGGGAACCAAGAGACCCAGTACTTC
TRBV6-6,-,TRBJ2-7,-,CASSLGDEQHF,TGTGCCAGCAGCTTGGGCGACGAGCAGCACTTC
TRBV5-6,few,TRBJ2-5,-,CASSLGDLIQETQYF,TGTGCCAGCAGCTTAGGGGACCTAATCCAAGAGACCCAGTACTTC
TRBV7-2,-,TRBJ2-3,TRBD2,CASSLGTDRGGFADTQYF,TGTGCCAGCAGCTTAGGTACAGACCGGGGGGGATTCGCAGATACGCAGTATTTT
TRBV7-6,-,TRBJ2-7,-,CAGSPGVEQYF,TGTGCCGGCAGCCCGGGCGTCGAGCAGTACTTC
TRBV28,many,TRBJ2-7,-,CASSFHSSYEQYF,TGTGCCAGCAGTTTTCACAGCTCCTACGAGCAGTACTTC
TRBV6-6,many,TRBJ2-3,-,CASSYASGTRGTQYF,TGTGCCAGCAGTTATGCTTCGGGGACCAGGGGTACGCAGTATTTT
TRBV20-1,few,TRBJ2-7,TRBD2,CSARYRGLAGSYEQYF,TGCAGTGCTAGATATCGAGGACTAGCGGGGTCCTACGAGCAGTACTTC
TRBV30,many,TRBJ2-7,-,CAWSFGHGGYEQYF,TGTGCCTGGAGTTTTGGACACGGGGGCTACGAGCAGTACTTC
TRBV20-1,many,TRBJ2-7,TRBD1,CSAPTGGRDEQYF,TGCAGTGCTCCGACAGGGGGTCGAGACGAGCAGTACTTC
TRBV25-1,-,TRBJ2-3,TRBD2,CASSEYAGGQGTQYF,TGTGCCAGCAGTGAATATGCGGGGGGCCAAGGTACGCAGTATTTT
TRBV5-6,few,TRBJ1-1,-,CASSPGAQWTEAFF,TGTGCCAGCAGTCCTGGGGCCCAGTGGACTGAAGCTTTCTTT
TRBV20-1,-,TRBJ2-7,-,CSAQPGQRTDEQYF,TGCAGTGCTCAACCGGGACAACGTACAGACGAGCAGTACTTC
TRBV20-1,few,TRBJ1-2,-,CSARDYGYTF,TGCAGTGCTAGGGACTATGGCTACACCTTC
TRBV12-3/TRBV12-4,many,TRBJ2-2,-,CASSLQDKGTGELFF,TGTGCCAGCAGTTTGCAGGACAAGGGCACCGGGGAGCTGTTTTTT
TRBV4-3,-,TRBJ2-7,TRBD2,CASSQDGPAGGKYEQYF,TGCGCCAGCAGCCAAGATGGGCCAGCGGGGGGAAAGTACGAGCAGTACTTC
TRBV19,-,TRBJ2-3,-,CASSMGWGASDTQYF,TGTGCCAGTAGCATGGGCTGGGGCGCCTCAGATACGCAGTATTTT
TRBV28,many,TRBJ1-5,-,CATTRTPSNQPQHF,TGTGCCACTACGAGAACACCTAGCAATCAGCCCCAGCATTTT
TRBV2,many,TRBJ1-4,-,CASKVDEKLFF,TGTGCCAGCAAGGTCGACGAAAAACTGTTTTTT
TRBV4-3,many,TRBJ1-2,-,CASSQDVTDYGYTF,TGCGCCAGCAGCCAAGATGTGACAGACTATGGCTACACCTTC
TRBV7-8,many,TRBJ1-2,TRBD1,CASSPRTGGHGYTF,TGTGCCAGCAGTCCCCGAACAGGGGGCCATGGCTACACCTTC
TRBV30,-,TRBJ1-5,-,CAWSEGVNQPQHF,TGTGCCTGGAGTGAGGGGGTAAATCAGCCCCAGCATTTT
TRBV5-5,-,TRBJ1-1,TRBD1,CASSRTRTGVNTEAFF,TGTGCCAGCAGCCGAACCCGGACAGGAGTAAACACTGAAGCTTTCTTT
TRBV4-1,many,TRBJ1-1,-,CASSPIGVWTEAFF,TGCGCCAGCAGCCCAATCGGGGTGTGGACTGAAGCTTTCTTT
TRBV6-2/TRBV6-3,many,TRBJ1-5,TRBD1,CASSYWDRGRYQPQHF,TGTGCCAGCAGTTACTGGGACAGGGGTCGTTATCAGCCCCAGCATTTT
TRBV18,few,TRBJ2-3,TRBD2,CASSSRGDGTDTQYF,TGTGCCAGCTCGTCGCGGGGGGATGGCACAGATACGCAGTATTTT
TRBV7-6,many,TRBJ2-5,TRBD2,CASSPADVAGGLKETQYF,TGTGCCAGCAGCCCAGCGGATGTTGCGGGGGGCTTAAAAGAGACCCAGTACTTC
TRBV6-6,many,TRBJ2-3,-,CASSYSMLDEIYTDTQYF,TGTGCCAGCAGTTACTCGATGCTAGACGAAATTTACACAGATACGCAGTATTTT
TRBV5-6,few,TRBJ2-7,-,CASSLAGREQYF,TGTGCCAGCAGCTTGGCTGGTCGAGAGCAGTACTTC
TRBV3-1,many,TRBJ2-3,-,CASSQGISTDTQYF,TGTGCCAGCAGCCAAGGGATTAGCACAGATACGCAGTATTTT
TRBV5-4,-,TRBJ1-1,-,CASSLEGREDTEAFF,TGTGCCAGCAGCTTGGAGGGCAGGGAGGACACTGAAGCTTTCTTT
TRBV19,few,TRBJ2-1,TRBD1,CASQRDRGLNEQFF,TGTGCCAGCCAGAGGGACAGGGGTTTGAATGAGCAGTTCTTC
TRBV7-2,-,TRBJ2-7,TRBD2,CASSPGLAGVKHYEQYF,TGTGCCAGCAGCCCCGGACTAGCGGGAGTAAAACACTACGAGCAGTACTTC
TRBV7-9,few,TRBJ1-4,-,CASSLDQRAGLNEKLFF,TGTGCCAGCAGCTTAGACCAGCGCGCAGGACTTAATGAAAAACTGTTTTTT
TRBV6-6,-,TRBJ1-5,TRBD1,CASSYPGQEYQPQHF,TGTGCCAGCAGTTACCCGGGACAGGAATACCAGCCCCAGCATTTT
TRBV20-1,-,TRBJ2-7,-,CSATWGGEQYF,TGCAGTGCTACGTGGGGAGGCGAGCAGTACTTC
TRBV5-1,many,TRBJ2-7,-,CASSPGDRSISEQYF,TGCGCCAGCAGCCCGGGGGACAGATCAATCTCCGAGCAGTACTTC
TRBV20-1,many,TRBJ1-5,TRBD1,CSARSGQGSSNQPQHF,TGCAGTGCTAGATCGGGACAGGGGTCGAGCAATCAGCCCCAGCATTTT
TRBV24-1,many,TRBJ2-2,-,CATSEAQYTGELFF,TGTGCCACCAGTGAGGCACAGTACACCGGGGAGCTGTTTTTT
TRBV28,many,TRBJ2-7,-,CASSLVRTAYEQYF,TGTGCCAGCAGTTTAGTACGGACAGCCTACGAGCAGTACTTC
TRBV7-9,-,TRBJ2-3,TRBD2,CASSGTSGSRTDTQYF,TGTGCCAGCAGCGGGACTAGCGGGAGTCGCACAGATACGCAGTATTTT
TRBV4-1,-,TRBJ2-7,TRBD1,CASSWDRDYERYF,TGCGCCAGCAGTTGGGACAGGGACTACGAGCGGTACTTC
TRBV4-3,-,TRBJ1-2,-,CASSQGQSRLIDGYTF,TGCGCCAGCAGCCAAGGACAGTCCCGCCTAATAGATGGCTACACCTTC
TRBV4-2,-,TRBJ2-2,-,CASSQAIPGLANTGELFF,TGTGCCAGCAGCCAAGCTATTCCGGGACTCGCAAACACCGGGGAGCTGTTTTTT